The rows below give T cell receptor beta chains drawn from one sample of a study of blood T cell repertoires in COVID-19. This table comes from immunoSEQ multiplex PCR, and its TCRdb copy is limited to in-frame clones, with some not included. The table shows about 100,000 clones, with about 86% occurring only once. The material sequenced was peripheral blood. These receptors were collected from a human donor in a cohort sampled during active COVID-19. Each CDR3 is given with its conserved first and last residue. Fields, in order: clone size, D gene, J gene, V gene, CDR3 DNA, CDR3 protein. A D gene is named only where the DNA matches it firmly. A clone size is listed for some rows: how often the clone was seen (once, few, many), or a class if it is expanded.

abundance: NA; d_gene: NA; j_gene: TRBJ2-3; v_gene: TRBV2; CDR3nt: TGTGCCAGGTCCGGGATCTCTGGCACAGATACGCAGTATTTT; CDR3aa: CARSGISGTDTQYF
abundance: NA; d_gene: TRBD2; j_gene: TRBJ2-3; v_gene: TRBV5-1; CDR3nt: TGCGCCAGCAGCTCCCGGGGTAGCGGGTCAGATACGCAGTATTTT; CDR3aa: CASSSRGSGSDTQYF
abundance: NA; d_gene: NA; j_gene: TRBJ2-7; v_gene: TRBV6-4; CDR3nt: TGTGCCAGCAGCGGCCGAGGGGGGGTCCCCCCCTACGAGCAGTACTTC; CDR3aa: CASSGRGGVPPYEQYF
abundance: few; d_gene: TRBD2; j_gene: TRBJ2-1; v_gene: TRBV3-1/TRBV3-2; CDR3nt: TGTGCCAGCAGCCATTTCGGGAGGAGGGATGAGCAGTTCTTC; CDR3aa: CASSHFGRRDEQFF
abundance: NA; d_gene: NA; j_gene: TRBJ1-6; v_gene: TRBV6-4; CDR3nt: TGTGCCAGCAGTGACTCGAATGGGCCAAATTCACCCCTCCACTTT; CDR3aa: CASSDSNGPNSPLHF
abundance: NA; d_gene: TRBD1; j_gene: TRBJ2-3; v_gene: TRBV27; CDR3nt: TGTGCCAGCAGTTCACCAGGACAGGGGGCGCCAATCCCAGATACGCAGTATTTT; CDR3aa: CASSSPGQGAPIPDTQYF
abundance: NA; d_gene: TRBD1; j_gene: TRBJ2-7; v_gene: TRBV4-2; CDR3nt: TGTGCCAGCAGCCCCCCAGGAGGACAGGGGGCGCGCGAGCAGTACTTC; CDR3aa: CASSPPGGQGAREQYF
abundance: NA; d_gene: TRBD1; j_gene: TRBJ1-1; v_gene: TRBV19; CDR3nt: TGTGCCAGTAGTATCTCGGGACAGGGTGGGACTGAAGCTTTCTTT; CDR3aa: CASSISGQGGTEAFF
abundance: NA; d_gene: TRBD1; j_gene: TRBJ2-2; v_gene: TRBV5-1; CDR3nt: TGCGCCAGCAGCTTGAGGACAGGGATCACCGGGGAGCTGTTTTTT; CDR3aa: CASSLRTGITGELFF
abundance: NA; d_gene: TRBD1; j_gene: TRBJ1-6; v_gene: TRBV5-4; CDR3nt: TGTGCCAGCAGCCACCCGGGACAGGGAGAGTCACCCCTCCACTTT; CDR3aa: CASSHPGQGESPLHF
abundance: NA; d_gene: TRBD2; j_gene: TRBJ2-3; v_gene: TRBV5-1; CDR3nt: TGCGCCAGCAGCACAGGACTAGCGGGCACAGATACGCAGTATTTT; CDR3aa: CASSTGLAGTDTQYF
abundance: NA; d_gene: NA; j_gene: TRBJ2-7; v_gene: TRBV7-9; CDR3nt: TGTGCCAGCAGCTTATTACGTATTTACCGCCCCTACGAGGAGCAGTACTTC; CDR3aa: CASSLLRIYRPYEEQYF